The next 20 T cell receptor beta chains were all read from a single sample in a study of blood T cell repertoires in COVID-19 (dated by TCRdb to about 2020). The library came from the immunoSEQ multiplex PCR assay. TCRdb's version of the immuneACCESS table is confined to in-frame rearrangements and falls short of the full clone set. An unresolved V gene accounts for under half of the shortfall where checked; the remainder is of unknown origin. The sample profile shows roughly 280,000 clones; approximately 90% of them were found once. The ten top clones hold approximately 4% of the sample. The source material was PBMCs or T cells enriched from blood (not recorded which). Receptors were obtained from a woman in her 30s with acute COVID-19.

This rearrangement joins TRBV14 to TRBJ2-1; TRBD2 agrees at 9 bases. The CDR3 consists of 15 residues. CDR1 is SGHDN, CDR2 FVKESK, per germline. V dropped 0 bases and J dropped 4; count of bases not matched to a gene: 1. The CDR3 nucleotides are TGTGCCAGCAGCCAAGAGACTAGCGGATACAATGAGCAGTTCTTC. Translated: CASSQETSGYNEQFF.

This clone was seen a handful of times. The genes are TRBV11-2 and TRBJ2-3; TRBD2 matches 14 bases. CDR3 length: 17 residues. CDR1 is SGHAT, CDR2 FQNNGV, per germline. V lost 3 bases to trimming and J lost 5 bases; unmatched junction nucleotides: 7. This chain's CDR3 is CASSFRRLAGGRDTQYF. As DNA, the CDR3 is TGTGCCAGCAGCTTCCGAAGACTAGCGGGAGGGCGAGATACGCAGTATTTT.

The rearrangement joins TRBV4-1 to TRBJ2-7; 7 positions agree with TRBD2. V was pared by 4 bases and J by 2 bases, with 11 bases of the junction left unmatched. CDR1 is MGHRA, CDR2 YSYEKL, per germline. The CDR3 sequence is 16 residues long. In DNA form, the CDR3 reads TGCGCCAGCAGCCGAGGTGGAGGGAGGGAGACCTACGAGCAGTACTTC. Translated, it gives CASSRGGGRETYEQYF.

The rearrangement uses TRBV9 and TRBJ2-7; weak D call: TRBD2 (6 bases). The germline gives CDR1 SGDLS, CDR2 YYNGEE. V shed 0 bases and J shed 3 bases, with 13 bases lying between them. The CDR3 runs 15 residues. CDR3 DNA: TGTGCCAGCAGCGTAGAGGCGGGATCTGGCTACGAGCAGTACTTC. It codes for CASSVEAGSGYEQYF.

The chain links TRBV30 to TRBJ2-7; a possible D gene is TRBD1 (5 bases). From germline, CDR1 is GTSNPN and CDR2 SVGIG (reference sequence). The V end was cut by 1 base, the J end by 0 bases, with 16 bases between. The CDR3 has 16 amino acids. The CDR3 region is CAWSDNVGAASYEQYF. CDR3 nucleotide sequence: TGTGCCTGGAGTGACAATGTAGGGGCGGCCTCCTACGAGCAGTACTTC.

The chain is built from TRBV24-1 and TRBJ2-7; 9 nucleotides line up with TRBD1. The CDR3 has 16 residues. Germline V gene lookup returns CDR1 KGHDR and CDR2 SFDVKD. The V gene end was trimmed by 3 bases and the J gene end by 7 bases; junction bases not matched to a gene: 12. The CDR3 nucleotides are TGTGCCACCAGTGATACCGGGACAGGGAAATTTCAAGAGCAGTACTTC. It encodes CATSDTGTGKFQEQYF.

This clone turned up a few times. The V and J genes are TRBV5-4 and TRBJ2-2; 7 nucleotides agree with TRBD2. Germline CDR1 SGHNT, CDR2 YYREEE (reference sequence). The CDR3 runs 14 residues. V dropped 3 bases and J dropped 6; count of bases not matched to a gene: 5. The CDR3 DNA is TGTGCCAGCAGCTGGGACTATTCATCCGGGGAGCTGTTTTTT. It is translated as CASSWDYSSGELFF.

The J gene is TRBJ2-7, the V gene TRBV27; 8 nucleotides agree with TRBD2. Germline lookup yields CDR1 MNHEY and CDR2 SMNVEV (reference sequence). Trimming at V came to 4 bases and at J to 0 bases, leaving 8 bases not matched to a gene. The CDR3 loop spans 16 amino acids. CDR3 sequence (DNA): TGTGCCAGCAGTTCAGTGACTAGCGCAAGCTCCTACGAGCAGTACTTC. It yields the protein CASSSVTSASSYEQYF.

V and J are TRBV5-4 and TRBJ2-3; perhaps TRBD2 as D (5 bases). V was shortened by 2 bases and J by 5 bases, with 15 bases between the two germline ends. The germline V gene encodes CDR1 SGHNT and CDR2 YYREEE (reference sequence). The CDR3 is 15 residues long. This CDR3 is CASSFLGIAGDTQYF. CDR3 nucleotides: TGTGCCAGCAGCTTTCTCGGGATTGCTGGAGATACGCAGTATTTT. The full variable domain, completed using reference TRBV5-4 and TRBJ2-3, is ETGVTQSPTHLIKTRGQQVTLRCSSQSGHNTVSWYQQALGQGPQFIFQYYREEENGRGNFPPRFSGLQFPNYSSELNVNALELDDSALYLCASSFLGIAGDTQYFGPGTRLTVL.

The rearrangement joins TRBV4-3 to TRBJ2-7, with D perhaps matching TRBD1 (6 bases). Germline V gene sequence: CDR1 LGHNA, CDR2 YSLEER. Trimming shortened V by 4 bases and J by 5 bases, and 18 bases separated the two germline ends. The CDR3 runs 15 residues. For the CDR3, the DNA is TGCGCCAGCAGCCTCTCTCGGGCAGGGGCGCACGAGCAGTACTTC. Translated: CASSLSRAGAHEQYF.

As DNA, the CDR3 is TGTGCCTGGAGTTCCCGGGGCGGGGAGCTGTTTTTT. Translated: CAWSSRGGELFF. The rearrangement uses TRBV30 and TRBJ2-2; D perhaps matches TRBD2 (5 bases). In germline, CDR1 is GTSNPN, CDR2 SVGIG (reference sequence). The CDR3 has 12 residues. V was clipped by 2 bases and J by 7 bases, with 8 bases between them.

V and J are TRBV5-4 and TRBJ1-1, with TRBD1 as a possible D gene (5 bases). CDR1 is SGHNT and CDR2 is YYREEE in the germline V gene (reference sequence). This CDR3 spans 15 amino acids. Trimming left V 4 bases short and J 0 bases short, with 13 bases between. CDR3: CASSGTRDLNTEAFF. The CDR3 DNA reads as TGTGCCAGCAGCGGTACCAGGGACTTGAACACTGAAGCTTTCTTT. Using reference TRBV5-4 and TRBJ1-1 for the parts outside the CDR3, the full variable domain is ETGVTQSPTHLIKTRGQQVTLRCSSQSGHNTVSWYQQALGQGPQFIFQYYREEENGRGNFPPRFSGLQFPNYSSELNVNALELDDSALYLCASSGTRDLNTEAFFGQGTRLTVV.

The table lists this clone with a count of one. J is TRBJ2-7 and V is TRBV6-1, with a tentative D call TRBD1 (5 bases). The CDR3 length is 15 residues. Germline lookup yields CDR1 MNHNS and CDR2 SASEGT. The V gene lost 2 bases and the J gene lost 4 bases, with 15 bases spanning the gap. As DNA, the CDR3 is TGTGCCAGCAGTGAACTGGCAGGGTTGCGATACGAGCAGTACTTC. Its translation is CASSELAGLRYEQYF.

This chain joins TRBV5-5 and TRBJ1-1; 8 bases line up with TRBD1. Trimming removed 5 bases from V and 6 bases from J; junction bases left unmatched: 12. This CDR3 region has 15 residues. Looked up from germline, CDR1 is SGHKS and CDR2 is YYEKEE (reference sequence). This CDR3 is CASSPVAGGASEAFF. The CDR3 DNA follows: TGTGCCAGCAGTCCCGTTGCAGGGGGCGCTTCTGAAGCTTTCTTT.

The chain links TRBV5-6 to TRBJ2-7, with D maybe TRBD2 (6 bases). V lost 4 bases, J lost 6 bases, and 14 bases lay in between. CDR1 SGHDT and CDR2 YYEEEE come from the germline V gene. This CDR3 has 13 amino acids. This chain's CDR3 is CASSRSGGGEQYF. The CDR3 coding sequence is TGTGCCAGCAGCCGGTCCGGGGGAGGCGAGCAGTACTTC. The full variable domain, completed using reference TRBV5-6 and TRBJ2-7, is DAGVTQSPTHLIKTRGQQVTLRCSPKSGHDTVSWYQQALGQGPQFIFQYYEEEERQRGNFPDRFSGHQFPNYSSELNVNALLLGDSALYLCASSRSGGGEQYFGPGTRLTVT.

This clone came up a few times. The V gene is TRBV7-2, the J gene TRBJ1-5; D perhaps matches TRBD1 (6 bases). CDR1 is SGHTA, CDR2 FQGNSA, per germline. The CDR3 consists of 15 residues. The ends were cut back, 6 bases at V and 2 bases at J, with 14 bases in the middle. CDR3 amino acids: CASSPTGTGNQPQHF. Written as DNA, the CDR3 is TGTGCCAGCAGTCCCACAGGGACGGGCAATCAGCCCCAGCATTTT.

The V and J genes are TRBV7-2 and TRBJ2-7, with 8 bases aligning to TRBD2. Germline CDR1 reads SGHTA; CDR2 reads FQGNSA. V lost 3 bases to trimming and J lost 0 bases; unmatched junction nucleotides: 4. The CDR3 is made up of 15 amino acids. The CDR3 nucleotides read TGTGCCAGCAGCTTCGGACTAGCAACCTCCTACGAGCAGTACTTC. This translates into CASSFGLATSYEQYF.

The chain combines TRBV6-5 with TRBJ2-7, with D tentatively TRBD2 (5 bases). This CDR3 has 14 residues. Germline CDR1 reads MNHEY; CDR2 reads SVGAGI. The ends were cut back, 2 bases at V and 7 bases at J, with 15 bases in the middle. The CDR3 DNA sequence: TGTGCCAGCAGTTACACGCTCGGACCGGGGGAGCAGTACTTC. Translated: CASSYTLGPGEQYF.

The chain has TRBV3-1 (or the pseudogene TRBV3-2) and TRBJ2-1, with 10 bases identical to TRBD2. Germline assignment: CDR1 LGHDT and CDR2 YNNKEL (reference sequence). The CDR3 covers 14 residues. V lost 2 bases to trimming and J lost 7 bases; unmatched junction nucleotides: 2. Here the CDR3 reads CASSQTGLANEQFF. In DNA form, the CDR3 reads TGTGCCAGCAGCCAAACGGGACTAGCGAATGAGCAGTTCTTC.

The chain is built from TRBV2 and TRBJ2-5, with 9 bases aligning to TRBD1. J lost 5 bases, V lost 9 bases, and 4 bases had no gene match. Germline CDR1 SNHLY, CDR2 FYNNEI. This CDR3 has 12 amino acids. CDR3 residues: CASAGQGETQYF. The CDR3, as DNA: TGTGCCAGTGCGGGACAGGGTGAGACCCAGTACTTC.